This T cell receptor (beta chain) was observed in a study of blood T cells in healthy people across ages. Study-wide points: Naive T cell percentage by flow cytometry tracked strongly with beta diversity. Older age coincided with a roughly linear decline in TCR beta diversity per million T cells.

The CDR3 totals 11 residues. In germline, CDR1 is SNHLY, CDR2 FYNNEI. The germline V and J ends were trimmed by 7 bases and 6 bases, with 9 bases remaining between them. PCR was performed a second time for about 7 to 11 cycles using a sample-barcoded 5' primer and a J-beta primer mix. At least 3 million CDR3-containing paired-end reads were obtained per sample. TCRdb processed the 5' RACE reads anew with MiXCR; each CDR3 protein has one entry. The data show 710,000 or so distinct CDR3 sequences, approximately 30% seen once. For this clonotype: Its antigen remains unknown.

Staff drew roughly 10 milliliters of peripheral blood from each donor. Sequences were obtained from blood. The J gene is TRBJ1-1, the V gene TRBV2, with D hard to call. The origin of this receptor is an elderly woman in good health. The CDR3 DNA sequence: TGTGCCAGCAAGGTAGAGTCTGAAGCTTTCTTT. Protein sequence: CASKVESEAFF.